This T cell receptor beta chain was retrieved from a study of blood T cell repertoires in COVID-19. Data came from immunoSEQ multiplex PCR; TCRdb stores just in-frame clones and leaves some out. The data contain some 170,000 clones, roughly 80% of them singletons. The junction had 7 bases not matched to a gene; V was cut back by 6 bases and J by 2 bases. Germline V gives CDR1 SGDLS, CDR2 YYNGEE. There are 15 residues in the CDR3. The chain joins TRBV9 to TRBJ2-1; 8 bases line up with TRBD1. The sample was peripheral blood. The TCR was taken from an older woman with acute or convalescent COVID-19. The CDR3 DNA follows: TGTGCCAGCACCCAAGGGACAGGAGCCTACAATGAGCAGTTCTTC. This encodes CASTQGTGAYNEQFF.